This TCR beta chain was recovered during a study of blood T cell repertoires in COVID-19. This table comes from immunoSEQ multiplex PCR, and its TCRdb copy is limited to in-frame clones, with some not included. The table shows about 220,000 clones, with approximately 83% occurring only once. The germline V gene encodes CDR1 MNHEY and CDR2 SVGAGI. V shed 10 bases, J shed 6 bases, and the junction held 6 bases outside the gene matches. This CDR3 comprises 13 residues. The clonotype was recovered from a woman between 35 and 50 years old who had been exposed to COVID-19. This rearrangement joins TRBV6-5 to TRBJ2-1, with 10 bases lining up with TRBD2. Sequencing input: PBMCs or T cells enriched from blood (not recorded which). This CDR3 reads CATSQRGGNEQFF. For the CDR3, the DNA is TGTGCCACCTCTCAGCGGGGGGGCAATGAGCAGTTCTTC.